This TCR beta chain comes out of a study of cytomegalovirus exposure and HLA in healthy donors. Points from the study as a whole: Cytomegalovirus status was reportedly diagnosed by the classifier with high sensitivity and specificity. There were around 160 TCR beta chains listed as cytomegalovirus-associated. A few CMV-associated chains proved CMV antigen-specific in vitro.

The data were produced by immunoSEQ multiplex PCR, yet TCRdb's version contains in-frame clones alone and is incomplete. The data show 150,000 to 200,000 clones, with 75% to 90% seen just once and 2% to 2.5% held by the top ten. Separate from the roughly 630-subject first cohort was the approximately 120-subject validation cohort, to which the donors belonged. In the case of this clone: The antigen remains undetermined.

The CDR3 length is 15 residues. Germline-derived CDR1 and CDR2 are SGDLS and YYNGEE. The V gene end was trimmed by 0 bases and the J gene end by 4 bases; junction bases not matched to a gene: 5. The receptor was isolated from a woman aged 18-29 years in good health and CMV-seronegative. The chain recombines TRBV9 with TRBJ2-5; 8 bases are shared with TRBD2. The sequenced sample consisted of PBMCs. CDR3 in DNA: TGTGCCAGCAGCGTAGTACCGGGAGGGTCAGAGACCCAGTACTTC. This translates into CASSVVPGGSETQYF.